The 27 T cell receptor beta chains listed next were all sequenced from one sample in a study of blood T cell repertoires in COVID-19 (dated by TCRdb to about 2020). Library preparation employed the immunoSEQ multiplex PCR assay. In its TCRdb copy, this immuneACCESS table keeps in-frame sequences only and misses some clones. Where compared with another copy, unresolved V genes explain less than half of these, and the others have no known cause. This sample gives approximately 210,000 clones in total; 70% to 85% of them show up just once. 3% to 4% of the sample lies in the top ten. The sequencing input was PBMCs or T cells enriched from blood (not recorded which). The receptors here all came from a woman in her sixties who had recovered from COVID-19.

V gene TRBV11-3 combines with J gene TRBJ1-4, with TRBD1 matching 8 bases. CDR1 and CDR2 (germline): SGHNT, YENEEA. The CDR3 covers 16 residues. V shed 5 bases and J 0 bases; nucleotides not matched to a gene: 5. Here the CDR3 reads CASSPGQETTNEKLFF. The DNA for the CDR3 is TGTGCCAGCAGCCCGGGACAGGAGACAACTAATGAAAAACTGTTTTTT. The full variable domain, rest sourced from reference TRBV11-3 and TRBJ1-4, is EAGVVQSPRYKIIEKKQPVAFWCNPISGHNTLYWYLQNLGQGPELLIRYENEEAVDDSQLPKDRFSAERLKGVDSTLKIQPAELGDSAVYLCASSPGQETTNEKLFFGSGTQLSVL.

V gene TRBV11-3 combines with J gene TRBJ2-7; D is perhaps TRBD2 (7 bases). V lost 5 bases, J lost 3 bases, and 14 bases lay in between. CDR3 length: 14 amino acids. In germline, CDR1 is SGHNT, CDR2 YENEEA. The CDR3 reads CASSRGGGIYEQYF. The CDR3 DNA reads TGTGCCAGCAGCAGAGGGGGGGGGATCTACGAGCAGTACTTC.

The CDR3 loop is CASSIERDSYEQYF. In DNA form, the CDR3 reads TGTGCCAGCAGCATTGAGCGGGACTCCTACGAGCAGTACTTC. The chain employs TRBV3-1 (or the pseudogene TRBV3-2) and TRBJ2-7; 7 bases map to TRBD2. CDR3 length equals 14 residues. The ends lost 5 bases at V and 0 bases at J; junction bases unmatched: 4. Germline CDR1 reads LGHDT; CDR2 reads YNNKEL (reference sequence).

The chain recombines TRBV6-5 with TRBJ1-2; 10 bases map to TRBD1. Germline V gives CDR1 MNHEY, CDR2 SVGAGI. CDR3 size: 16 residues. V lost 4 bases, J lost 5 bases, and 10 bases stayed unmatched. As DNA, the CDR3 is TGTGCCAGCAGTTCCCTTGTCTGGACAGGGGGATATGGCTACACCTTC. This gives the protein CASSSLVWTGGYGYTF.

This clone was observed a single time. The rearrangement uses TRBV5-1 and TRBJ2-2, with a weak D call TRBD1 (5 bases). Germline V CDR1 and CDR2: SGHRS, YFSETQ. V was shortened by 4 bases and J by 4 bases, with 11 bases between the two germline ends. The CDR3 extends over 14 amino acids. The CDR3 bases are TGCGCCAGCAGCCCAGACAGACTCACCGGGGAGCTGTTTTTT. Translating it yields CASSPDRLTGELFF. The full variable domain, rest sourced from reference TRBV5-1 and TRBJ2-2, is KAGVTQTPRYLIKTRGQQVTLSCSPISGHRSVSWYQQTPGQGLQFLFEYFSETQRNKGNFPGRFSGRQFSNSRSEMNVSTLELGDSALYLCASSPDRLTGELFFGEGSRLTVL.

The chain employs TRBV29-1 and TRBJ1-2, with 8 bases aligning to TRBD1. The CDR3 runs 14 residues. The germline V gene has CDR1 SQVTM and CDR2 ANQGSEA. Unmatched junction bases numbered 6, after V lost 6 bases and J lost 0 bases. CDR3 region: CSVGTGSANYGYTF. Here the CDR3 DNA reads TGCAGCGTGGGGACAGGTTCAGCTAACTATGGCTACACCTTC.

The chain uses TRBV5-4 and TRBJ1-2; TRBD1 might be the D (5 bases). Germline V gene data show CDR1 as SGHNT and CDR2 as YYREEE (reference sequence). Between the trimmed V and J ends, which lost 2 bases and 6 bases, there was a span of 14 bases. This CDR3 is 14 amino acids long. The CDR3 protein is CASSLTGIDDGYTF. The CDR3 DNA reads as TGTGCCAGCAGCTTAACAGGCATTGACGATGGCTACACCTTC.

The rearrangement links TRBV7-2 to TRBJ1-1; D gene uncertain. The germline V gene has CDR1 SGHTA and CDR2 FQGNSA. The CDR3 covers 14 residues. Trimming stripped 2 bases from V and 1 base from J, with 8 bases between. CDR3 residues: CASSLTAANTEAFF. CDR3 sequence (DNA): TGTGCCAGCAGCTTAACGGCGGCGAACACTGAAGCTTTCTTT.

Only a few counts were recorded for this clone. CDR3: CASSPGDRENYGYTF. The CDR3 DNA follows: TGTGCCAGCAGTCCAGGGGACAGGGAGAACTATGGCTACACCTTC. The gene calls are TRBV27 and TRBJ1-2; 9 nucleotides line up with TRBD1. Trimming removed 5 bases from V and 2 bases from J; junction bases left unmatched: 6. CDR1 is MNHEY and CDR2 is SMNVEV in the germline V gene (reference sequence). The CDR3 has 15 amino acids.

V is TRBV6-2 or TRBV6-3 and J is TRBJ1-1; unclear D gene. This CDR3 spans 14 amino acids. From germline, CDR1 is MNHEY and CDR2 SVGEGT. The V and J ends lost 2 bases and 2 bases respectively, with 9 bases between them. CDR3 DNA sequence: TGTGCCAGCAGTTACGCAGGAATAAACACTGAAGCTTTCTTT. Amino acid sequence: CASSYAGINTEAFF.

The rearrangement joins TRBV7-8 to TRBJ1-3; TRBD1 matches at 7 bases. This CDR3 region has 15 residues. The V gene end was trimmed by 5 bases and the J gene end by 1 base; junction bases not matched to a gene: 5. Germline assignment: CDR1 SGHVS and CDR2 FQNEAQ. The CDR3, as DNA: TGTGCCAGCAGCCTTGACAGGGTGTCTGGAAACACCATATATTTT. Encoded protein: CASSLDRVSGNTIYF.

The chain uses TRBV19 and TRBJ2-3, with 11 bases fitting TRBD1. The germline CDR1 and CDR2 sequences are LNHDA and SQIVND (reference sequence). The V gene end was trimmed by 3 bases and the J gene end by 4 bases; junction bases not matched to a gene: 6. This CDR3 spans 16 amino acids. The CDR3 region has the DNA TGTGCCAGTAGTATCCGGACAGGGGGCATCGCAGATACGCAGTATTTT. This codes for CASSIRTGGIADTQYF.

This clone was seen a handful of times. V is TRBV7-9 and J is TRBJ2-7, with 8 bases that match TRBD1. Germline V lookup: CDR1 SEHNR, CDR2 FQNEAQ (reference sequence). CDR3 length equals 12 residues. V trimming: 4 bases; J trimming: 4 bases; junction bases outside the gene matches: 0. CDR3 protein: CASSWDRYEQYF. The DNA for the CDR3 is TGTGCCAGCAGCTGGGACAGGTACGAGCAGTACTTC.

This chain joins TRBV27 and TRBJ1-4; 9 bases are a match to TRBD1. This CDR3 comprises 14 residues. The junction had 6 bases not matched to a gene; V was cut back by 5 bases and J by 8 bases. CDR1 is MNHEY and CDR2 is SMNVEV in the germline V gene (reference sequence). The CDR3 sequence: CASSLYRGHEKLFF. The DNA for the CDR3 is TGTGCCAGCAGTCTATACAGGGGGCACGAAAAACTGTTTTTT.

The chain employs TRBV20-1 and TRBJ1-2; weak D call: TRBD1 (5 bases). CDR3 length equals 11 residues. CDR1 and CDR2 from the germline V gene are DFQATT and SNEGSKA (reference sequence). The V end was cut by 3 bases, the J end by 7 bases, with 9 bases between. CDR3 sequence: CSARQGGGYTF. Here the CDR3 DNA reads TGCAGTGCTAGGCAGGGAGGTGGCTACACCTTC.

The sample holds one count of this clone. This chain's CDR3 is CASSLGQQGSPLHF. DNA of the CDR3: TGTGCCAGCAGCCTGGGACAGCAAGGATCACCCCTCCACTTT. This chain uses TRBV11-2 with TRBJ1-6; 7 bases are a match to TRBD1. Trimming removed 5 bases from V and 10 bases from J; junction bases left unmatched: 8. The CDR3 has 14 amino acids. Germline-derived CDR1 and CDR2 are SGHAT and FQNNGV. The full variable domain, with the rest looked up from reference TRBV11-2 and TRBJ1-6, is EAGVAQSPRYKIIEKRQSVAFWCNPISGHATLYWYQQILGQGPKLLIQFQNNGVVDDSQLPKDRFSAERLKGVDSTLKIQPAKLEDSAVYLCASSLGQQGSPLHFGNGTRLTVT.

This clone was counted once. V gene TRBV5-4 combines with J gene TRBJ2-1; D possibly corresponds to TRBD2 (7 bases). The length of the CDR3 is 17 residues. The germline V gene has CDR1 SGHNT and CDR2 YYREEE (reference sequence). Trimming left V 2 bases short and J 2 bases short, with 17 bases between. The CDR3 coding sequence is TGTGCCAGCAGCTTTGGCGGGGGCTATTTTACCTACAATGAGCAGTTCTTC. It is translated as CASSFGGGYFTYNEQFF.

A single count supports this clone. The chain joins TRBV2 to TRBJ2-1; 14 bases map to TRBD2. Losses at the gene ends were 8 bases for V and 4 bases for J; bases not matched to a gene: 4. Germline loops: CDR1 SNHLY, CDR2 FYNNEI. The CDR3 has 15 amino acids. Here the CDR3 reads CASRLAGGRYNEQFF. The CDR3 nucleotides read TGTGCCAGCCGACTAGCGGGGGGGCGATACAATGAGCAGTTCTTC. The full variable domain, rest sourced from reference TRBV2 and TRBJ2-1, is EPEVTQTPSHQVTQMGQEVILRCVPISNHLYFYWYRQILGQKVEFLVSFYNNEISEKSEIFDDQFSVERPDGSNFTLKIRSTKLEDSAMYFCASRLAGGRYNEQFFGPGTRLTVL.

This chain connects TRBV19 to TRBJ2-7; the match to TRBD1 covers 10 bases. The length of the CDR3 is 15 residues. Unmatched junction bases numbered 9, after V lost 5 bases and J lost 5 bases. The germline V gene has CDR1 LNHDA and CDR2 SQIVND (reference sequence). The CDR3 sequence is CASSPRRDRGHEQYF. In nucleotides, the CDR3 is TGTGCCAGTAGTCCCCGGCGGGACAGGGGCCACGAGCAGTACTTC.

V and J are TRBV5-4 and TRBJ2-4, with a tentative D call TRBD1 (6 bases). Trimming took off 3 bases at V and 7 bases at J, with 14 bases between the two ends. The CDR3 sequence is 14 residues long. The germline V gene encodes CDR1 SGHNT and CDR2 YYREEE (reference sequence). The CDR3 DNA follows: TGTGCCAGCAGCTCTCGTAGGGGGAACAACATTCAGTACTTC. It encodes CASSSRRGNNIQYF.

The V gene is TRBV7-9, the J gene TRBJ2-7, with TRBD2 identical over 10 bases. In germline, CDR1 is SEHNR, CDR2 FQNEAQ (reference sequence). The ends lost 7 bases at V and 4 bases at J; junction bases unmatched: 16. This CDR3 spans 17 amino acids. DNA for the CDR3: TGTGCCAGCACCCCCCGACTAGCGGGTAGGGGGGTATACGAGCAGTACTTC. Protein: CASTPRLAGRGVYEQYF.

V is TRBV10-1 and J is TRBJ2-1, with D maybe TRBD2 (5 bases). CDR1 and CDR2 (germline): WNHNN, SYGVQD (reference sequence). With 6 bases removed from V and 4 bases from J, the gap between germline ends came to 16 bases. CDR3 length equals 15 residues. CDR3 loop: CASSPGDRRYNEQFF. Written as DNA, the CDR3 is TGCGCCAGCAGCCCCGGGGATCGCAGATACAATGAGCAGTTCTTC.

The chain's CDR3 is CASSPIPGKDTQYF. In DNA form, the CDR3 reads TGCGCCAGCAGCCCAATCCCAGGGAAGGATACGCAGTATTTT. This chain links TRBV5-1 with TRBJ2-3; D may be TRBD1 (5 bases). Looked up from germline, CDR1 is SGHRS and CDR2 is YFSETQ. With 4 bases removed from V and 6 bases from J, the gap between germline ends came to 15 bases. The CDR3 loop spans 14 amino acids.

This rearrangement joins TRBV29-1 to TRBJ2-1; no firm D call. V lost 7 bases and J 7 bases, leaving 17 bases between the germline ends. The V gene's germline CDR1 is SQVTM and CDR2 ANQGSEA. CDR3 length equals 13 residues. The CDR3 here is CSASGSPGNEQFF. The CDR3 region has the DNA TGCAGCGCTTCCGGGTCCCCTGGGAATGAGCAGTTCTTC.

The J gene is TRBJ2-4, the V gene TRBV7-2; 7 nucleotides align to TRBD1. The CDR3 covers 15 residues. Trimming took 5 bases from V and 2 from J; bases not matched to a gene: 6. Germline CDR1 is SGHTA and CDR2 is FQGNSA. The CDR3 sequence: CASSPGQAPKNIQYF. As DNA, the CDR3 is TGTGCCAGCAGCCCCGGACAGGCCCCCAAAAACATTCAGTACTTC.

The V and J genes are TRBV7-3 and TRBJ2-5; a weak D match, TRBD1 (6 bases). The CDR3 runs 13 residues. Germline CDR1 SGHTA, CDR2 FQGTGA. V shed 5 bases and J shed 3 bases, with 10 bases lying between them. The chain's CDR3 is CASSVNREETQYF. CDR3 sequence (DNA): TGTGCCAGCAGCGTAAACAGGGAAGAGACCCAGTACTTC.

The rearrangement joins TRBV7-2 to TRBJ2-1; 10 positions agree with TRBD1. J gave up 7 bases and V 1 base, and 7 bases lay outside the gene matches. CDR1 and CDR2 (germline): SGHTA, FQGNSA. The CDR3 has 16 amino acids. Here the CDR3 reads CASSLVGTGVKNEQFF. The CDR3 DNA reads TGTGCCAGCAGCTTAGTCGGGACAGGGGTCAAGAATGAGCAGTTCTTC.